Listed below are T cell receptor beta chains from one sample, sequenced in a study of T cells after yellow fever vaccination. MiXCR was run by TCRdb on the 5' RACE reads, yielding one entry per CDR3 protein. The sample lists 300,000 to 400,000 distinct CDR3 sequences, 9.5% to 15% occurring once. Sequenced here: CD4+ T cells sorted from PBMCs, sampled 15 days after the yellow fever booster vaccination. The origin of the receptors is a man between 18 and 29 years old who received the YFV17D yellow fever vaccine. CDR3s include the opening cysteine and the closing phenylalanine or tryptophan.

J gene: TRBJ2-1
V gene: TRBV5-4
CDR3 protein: CASSPRHPAVVLEQFF

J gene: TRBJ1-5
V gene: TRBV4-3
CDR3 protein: CASSQGWDRNQPQHF

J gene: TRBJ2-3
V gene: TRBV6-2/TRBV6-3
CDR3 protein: CASSYFATTDTQYF

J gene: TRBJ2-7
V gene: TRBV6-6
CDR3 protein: CASSYSDRNEQYF

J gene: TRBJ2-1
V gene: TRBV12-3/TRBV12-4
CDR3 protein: CASSSTGTGDGNEQFF

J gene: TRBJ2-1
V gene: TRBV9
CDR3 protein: CASSVPLGDNEQFF

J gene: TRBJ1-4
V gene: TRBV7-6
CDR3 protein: CASRSGQGQTNEKLFF

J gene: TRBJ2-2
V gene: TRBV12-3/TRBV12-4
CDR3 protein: CASSYRTDTGELFF

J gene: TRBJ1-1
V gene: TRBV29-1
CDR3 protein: CSVSPRHREGAFF

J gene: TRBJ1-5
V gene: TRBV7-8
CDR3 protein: CASSLERANQPQHF

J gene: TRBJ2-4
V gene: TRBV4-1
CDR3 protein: CASSPDYLSIQYF

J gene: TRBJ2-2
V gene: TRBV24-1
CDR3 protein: CATSDWETGELFF

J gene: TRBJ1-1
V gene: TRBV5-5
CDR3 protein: CASSLNRGLGTEAFF

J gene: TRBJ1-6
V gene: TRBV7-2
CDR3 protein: CASNEASYNSPLHF

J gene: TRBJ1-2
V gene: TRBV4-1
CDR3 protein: CASSQGDRGNYGYTF

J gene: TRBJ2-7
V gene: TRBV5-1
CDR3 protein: CASSWQAGAYEQYF

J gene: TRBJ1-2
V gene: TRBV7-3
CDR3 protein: CASSLMAGGADHLGYTF

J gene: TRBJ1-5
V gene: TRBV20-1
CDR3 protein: CSAIGTGWGQPQHF

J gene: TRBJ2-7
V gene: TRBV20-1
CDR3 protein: CSARDPQGPSYEQYF

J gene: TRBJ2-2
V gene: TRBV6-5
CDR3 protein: CASRAHGTGDTGELFF

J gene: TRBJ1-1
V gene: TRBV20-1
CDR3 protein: CSAVGAGTEAFF

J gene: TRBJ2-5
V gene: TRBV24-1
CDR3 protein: CATSDRSSGGAGETQYF

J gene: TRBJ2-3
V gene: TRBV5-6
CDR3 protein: CASSLMTGRDTDTQYF

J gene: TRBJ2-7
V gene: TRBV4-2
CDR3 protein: CASSQSGLAGLYEQYF

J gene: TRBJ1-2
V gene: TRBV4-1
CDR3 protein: CASSPRDRQATNYGYTF

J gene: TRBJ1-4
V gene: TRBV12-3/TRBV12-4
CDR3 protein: CASSQSSTGYMMKLFF

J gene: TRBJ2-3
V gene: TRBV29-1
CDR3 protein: CSVEDGRVRQYF

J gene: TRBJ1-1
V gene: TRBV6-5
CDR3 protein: CASSYALQAAEAFF

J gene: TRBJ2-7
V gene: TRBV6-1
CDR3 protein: CASTRTSTYEQYF

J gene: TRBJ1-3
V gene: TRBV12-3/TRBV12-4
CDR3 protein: CASLTISGNTIYF

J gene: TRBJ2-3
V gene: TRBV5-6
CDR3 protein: CASSLVGAHGDTQYF

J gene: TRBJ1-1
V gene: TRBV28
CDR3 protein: CASFDVEAFF

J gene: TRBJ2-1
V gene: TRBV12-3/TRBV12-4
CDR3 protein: CASSNRGQVYEQFF

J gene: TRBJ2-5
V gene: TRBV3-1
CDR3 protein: CASSQDTTGGEIQYF

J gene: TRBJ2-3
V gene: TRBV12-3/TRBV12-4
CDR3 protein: CASRISGGPRDTQYF

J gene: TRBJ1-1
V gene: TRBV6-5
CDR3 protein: CASRGLQGRNTEAFF